This TCR beta chain was sequenced in a study of T cells in Graves' hyperthyroidism and ophthalmopathy (dated by TCRdb to the late 2010s). Background on the whole study: Peripheral blood samples were taken at the time of initial diagnosis, prior to any treatment. TCR V-J signatures able to tell the groups apart were searched for in a discovery cohort of some 97 patients, of whom more than 40 had Graves' ophthalmopathy and under 65 had stable Graves' hyperthyroidism. The paper reports TCR Vbeta CDR3 sequencing of some 140 peripheral blood samples: over 40 ophthalmopathy, roughly 74 hyperthyroidism and 17 progressor patients. In several Graves' hyperthyroidism patients, the study also compared T-cell repertoires from thyroid tissue with T-cell repertoires from blood. Following sampling, methimazole starting at 30 mg daily was given to hyperthyroidism patients, and high-dose intravenous methylprednisolone was given to ophthalmopathy patients. The 90 or so discovery patients were randomly split 7:3 into training and test sets. Prospective prediction of ophthalmopathy was tested in an independent validation cohort consisting of 18 to 20 hyperthyroidism patients and around 17 patients who later progressed to ophthalmopathy.

Ophthalmopathy patients had moderately to severely active disease, Clinical Activity Score of at least 3, NOSPECS grade of at least 4, and duration under 3 months. Any patient with an uncontrolled infection, another autoimmune disease, pregnancy or lactation was excluded. Diagnoses relied on clinical symptoms, serum thyroxine and TRAb, thyroid ultrasound and orbital computed tomography. Ficoll-Paque density gradient centrifugation was used to isolate PBMCs from about 9 ml of fresh peripheral blood. Trizol reagent was used to extract total RNA, and RNA quality was then checked on an Agilent 2100 Bioanalyzer. Results and caveats for the whole study, not just this receptor: Ophthalmopathy was separated from stable hyperthyroidism by a 13 V-J signature model, with approximately 90% sensitivity and about 81% specificity obtained in cross-validation and 80%/75% obtained in testing. Most expanded thyroid clonotypes (frequency above 0.001) were also detected in blood, suggesting blood repertoires may reflect thyroid immune responses. In validation, progression to ophthalmopathy was predicted by the model with 70.59% sensitivity and 72.22% specificity, a median of approximately 6.5 months before onset. No statistical method was used to fix the sample size in advance, and group allocation was not hidden from the investigators.

From a lookup of the germline V gene, CDR1 and CDR2 are MDHEN and SYDVKM. V is clipped by 4 bases and J by 3 bases, and the sequence between their germline boundaries is 15 bases long. The CDR3, cysteine through phenylalanine, is 16 amino acids long. The only DNA kept is the CDR3, 48 bases in frame from the first base. A word on this clonotype: It has no known antigen specificity. No qualities accompany the bases; no much larger clone lies one base away.

The TCR beta CDR3 regions were amplified from the RNA transcripts. A first-round RT-PCR of the TCR CDR3 used the HTBI primer set with the Qiagen OneStep RT-PCR kit. A second multiplex PCR round built the libraries, followed by size selection and purification. Sequencing of the libraries was done on an Illumina HiSeq2000 using paired-end 100 bp reads. As for the authors' bioinformatics: SOAPnuke was used to process the raw data, throwing out any read that contained adapters or uncalled bases, had a mean Phred below 15, or lacked an exact constant-primer or identifier match. High-quality paired reads were merged using COPE v1.2.5, and each unique nucleotide sequence was defined as a clonotype. MiTCR v1.1 was used to align clonotypes to the IMGT TRBV, TRBD and TRBJ reference segments. Analysis was restricted to V-J combinations with a frequency above 0.0001, which covered 99.2% of repertoires. A TCS score was defined as the ratio of F50 (clonal expansion) to E x V (chaos), with BLOSUM62-based TCRdist applied between CDR3 peptides within each V-J. Welch's t-statistics and random forest reduced 500 to 550 V-J features to roughly 13, which were used in a naive Bayes classifier (R e1071). The raw public data were reprocessed by TCRdb itself: fastp quality trimming at Q25, MiXCR clonotype calling, in-frame beta chains only. Each entry merges the rows of one CDR3 protein and shows their most common DNA and genes. These V and J calls are TCRdb output, not the study's own analysis. This sample gives about 640,000 distinct CDR3 sequences in total; 20% of them show up just once. The top ten hold 34% of the sample.

The V and J segments used are TRBV28 and TRBJ2-2; too little of a D gene remains to name it. The source of this sequence is a man aged 25 to 40 with Graves' ophthalmopathy. Sequencing used blood. The nucleotide sequence reads TGTGCCAGCAGTTCATCCCGATACAGATACACCGGGGAGCTGTTTTTT. Its protein is CASSSSRYRYTGELFF.